The 28 T cell receptor beta chains in this list originate from one sample, sequenced in a study of CD8 T cells in Susac syndrome. RNA, at about 0.5 to 1 ug, was reverse transcribed with random hexamers. TCRdb used MiXCR to reprocess the immunoSEQ multiplex PCR reads, holding one entry per CDR3 protein. The sample has approximately 180,000 distinct CDR3 sequences, over 90% seen once. Sample: CD4+ T cells from PBMCs. All receptors come from a human donor with Susac syndrome.

This clonotype was counted once. The chain uses TRBV4-1 and TRBJ2-5; 10 bases fit TRBD2. The CDR3 totals 16 residues. Germline V gives CDR1 MGHRA, CDR2 YSYEKL. The ends lost 4 bases at V and 1 base at J; junction bases unmatched: 6. In nucleotides, the CDR3 is TGCGCCAGCAGCCCCGTGACTAGCGGGCCCCAAGAGACCCAGTACTTC. Translation gives CASSPVTSGPQETQYF.

The genes are TRBV6-1 and TRBJ2-5; 10 bases agree with TRBD1. The CDR3 sequence is 13 residues long. The germline gives CDR1 MNHNS, CDR2 SASEGT. J lost 5 bases, V lost 6 bases, and 3 bases had no gene match. CDR3 nucleotide sequence: TGTGCCAGCAGGGGGACAGGGGATGAGACCCAGTACTTC. It yields the protein CASRGTGDETQYF.

The rearrangement links TRBV30 to TRBJ1-2, with a weak D call TRBD1 (5 bases). Between the trimmed V and J ends, which lost 2 bases and 7 bases, there was a span of 8 bases. This CDR3 region has 11 residues. Germline assignment: CDR1 GTSNPN and CDR2 SVGIG (reference sequence). CDR3 DNA: TGTGCCTGGAGTTCCAGGGTTGGCTACACCTTC. Translated: CAWSSRVGYTF. Full variable domain (remainder filled in from reference TRBV30 and TRBJ1-2): SQTIHQWPATLVQPVGSPLSLECTVEGTSNPNLYWYRQAAGRGLQLLFYSVGIGQISSEVPQNLSASRPQDRQFILSSKKLLLSDSGFYLCAWSSRVGYTFGSGTRLTVV.

V is TRBV28 and J is TRBJ1-5, with D possibly being TRBD1 (5 bases). Looked up from germline, CDR1 is MDHEN and CDR2 is SYDVKM. The CDR3 totals 16 residues. The V gene lost 6 bases and the J gene lost 1 base, with 16 bases spanning the gap. The DNA of the CDR3 is TGTGCCAGCAGGGGGCGGGGGTTTAAGAGCAATCAGCCCCAGCATTTT. Protein sequence: CASRGRGFKSNQPQHF.

V is TRBV30 and J is TRBJ1-2; unclear D gene. This CDR3 contains 13 residues. Germline lookup yields CDR1 GTSNPN and CDR2 SVGIG (reference sequence). V lost 4 bases and J 0 bases, leaving 9 bases between the germline ends. The CDR3 protein is CAWTPSSNYGYTF. The CDR3 DNA is TGTGCCTGGACTCCGAGCTCTAACTATGGCTACACCTTC.

The table lists this clonotype with a count of one. J is TRBJ1-1 and V is TRBV6-6; D call uncertain. There are 15 residues in the CDR3. The V end lost 2 bases, the J end lost 3 bases, and 13 bases lay between the germline ends. The germline gives CDR1 MNHNY, CDR2 SVGAGI (reference sequence). CDR3 sequence reads: CASSYQLAAYTEAFF. In DNA form, the CDR3 reads TGTGCCAGCAGTTACCAACTCGCGGCATACACTGAAGCTTTCTTT.

This chain uses TRBV29-1 with TRBJ1-1; D gene ambiguous. Germline CDR1 and CDR2: SQVTM and ANQGSEA. V dropped 2 bases and J dropped 0 bases, with 10 bases sitting between them. The CDR3 runs to 14 residues. The CDR3 DNA reads TGCAGCGTTGAATTGGGGTACATGAACACTGAAGCTTTCTTT. This sequence encodes CSVELGYMNTEAFF.

This chain joins TRBV23-1 and TRBJ1-5; D uncertain. TRBV23-1 is an open reading frame, and its role is uncertain. Between the trimmed V and J ends, which lost 3 bases and 4 bases, there was a span of 13 bases. The CDR3 is 15 residues long. The CDR3 bases are TGCGCCAGCAGTCACCCCTCCATGTGGAATCAGCCCCAGCATTTT. Translation: CASSHPSMWNQPQHF.

The genes are TRBV19 and TRBJ1-1; D call uncertain. V was pared by 2 bases and J by 1 base, with 5 bases between. The CDR3 is 13 residues long. Looked up from germline, CDR1 is LNHDA and CDR2 is SQIVND (reference sequence). The CDR3 protein is CASSIRRNTEAFF. In nucleotides, the CDR3 is TGTGCCAGTAGTATACGGAGGAACACTGAAGCTTTCTTT.

This sequence joins TRBV18 and TRBJ1-3, with D possibly being TRBD1 (5 bases). V lost 0 bases, J lost 0 bases, and 12 bases lay in between. In germline, CDR1 is KGHSH, CDR2 LQKENI. The CDR3 consists of 17 residues. The CDR3 sequence: CASSPPVRGYSGNTIYF. CDR3 DNA sequence: TGTGCCAGCTCACCACCGGTCCGGGGGTACTCTGGAAACACCATATATTTT.

The V gene is TRBV7-9, the J gene TRBJ2-2; D might be TRBD2 (5 bases). This CDR3 has 16 residues. The germline V and J ends were trimmed by 4 bases and 5 bases, with 17 bases remaining between them. Looked up from germline, CDR1 is SEHNR and CDR2 is FQNEAQ (reference sequence). The CDR3 DNA follows: TGTGCCAGCAGCTCCGAGATGAGGGCGGGTACCGGGGAGCTGTTTTTT. Protein product: CASSSEMRAGTGELFF.

The CDR3 loop reads CASSLLKGGSTEAFF. DNA for the CDR3: TGTGCCAGCAGCTTACTGAAGGGAGGGTCCACTGAAGCTTTCTTT. The genes are TRBV7-9 and TRBJ1-1; unclear D gene. Germline V gene lookup returns CDR1 SEHNR and CDR2 FQNEAQ (reference sequence). The V gene lost 2 bases and the J gene lost 4 bases, with 14 bases spanning the gap. The CDR3 has 15 residues.

The V call is TRBV14, the J call TRBJ2-1; D unclear. Trimming cost V 0 bases and J 5 bases, with 8 bases left between them. The CDR3 spans 14 residues. Germline V gene data show CDR1 as SGHDN and CDR2 as FVKESK. The CDR3 bases are TGTGCCAGCAGCCAAGATCGGATCGACAATGAGCAGTTCTTC. This encodes CASSQDRIDNEQFF.

With respect to this clonotype: One end of the junction fails to match germline, which may point to a read error. The rearrangement links TRBV28 to TRBJ1-2, with D hard to call. This CDR3 has 12 residues. Germline assignment: CDR1 MDHEN and CDR2 SYDVKM. The CDR3 sequence is CASSSNGAQTFF. The CDR3 nucleotides are TGTGCCAGCAGTTCAAATGGTGCCCAGACTTTCTTC.

About this clonotype: The junction and the germline gene differ at one end; a read error may be behind it. The V gene is TRBV18, the J gene TRBJ1-2; D is uncertain. Per germline, CDR1 KGHSH and CDR2 LQKENI. This CDR3 has 9 amino acids. The CDR3 DNA reads as TGTGCCAGCCAGAATTGGGTGCCCTTC. It specifies CASQNWVPF.

The V call is TRBV24-1, the J call TRBJ2-1; 10 bases are shared with TRBD1. CDR1 KGHDR and CDR2 SFDVKD come from the germline V gene. The CDR3 is made up of 16 amino acids. V was clipped by 3 bases and J by 6 bases; unmatched bases: 7. The CDR3 spells CATSDVGTGAFNEQFF. The CDR3 DNA follows: TGTGCCACCAGTGATGTAGGGACAGGGGCCTTCAATGAGCAGTTCTTC.

V gene TRBV28 combines with J gene TRBJ2-1; 10 bases are shared with TRBD1. J lost 4 bases, V lost 6 bases, and 6 bases had no gene match. The CDR3 runs to 15 residues. Looked up from germline, CDR1 is MDHEN and CDR2 is SYDVKM. CDR3 residues: CASREDRGYYNEQFF. The CDR3 nucleotides are TGTGCCAGCAGGGAGGACAGGGGGTATTACAATGAGCAGTTCTTC.

This chain connects TRBV20-1 to TRBJ1-2; tentatively, D is TRBD1 (5 bases). The germline V gene has CDR1 DFQATT and CDR2 SNEGSKA (reference sequence). V was trimmed by 4 bases and J by 4 bases, leaving 10 bases between them. The CDR3 consists of 12 residues. In nucleotides, the CDR3 is TGCAGTGCTACGGGGACTAGCTATGGCTACACCTTC. It translates to CSATGTSYGYTF.

V and J are TRBV7-2 and TRBJ1-1; TRBD1 is a possible D gene (6 bases). This CDR3 region has 14 residues. With 1 base removed from V and 6 bases from J, the gap between germline ends came to 12 bases. Germline CDR1 reads SGHTA; CDR2 reads FQGNSA. The DNA for the CDR3 is TGTGCCAGCAGCTTAGAGGGGGGAGGGGCTGAAGCTTTCTTT. Its protein product is CASSLEGGGAEAFF.

V usage is TRBV20-1 and J usage is TRBJ2-7; 9 positions agree with TRBD2. Germline CDR1 and CDR2: DFQATT and SNEGSKA (reference sequence). There are 13 residues in the CDR3. Trimming cost V 4 bases and J 6 bases; bases outside gene matches: 7. The CDR3: CSAKFGGRGEQYF. DNA for the CDR3: TGCAGTGCTAAATTCGGCGGGAGGGGCGAGCAGTACTTC.

The chain uses TRBV7-3 and TRBJ2-1; the match to TRBD1 covers 11 bases. The length of the CDR3 is 15 residues. V gave up 5 bases and J gave up 6 bases; unmatched junction bases: 6. The germline V gene encodes CDR1 SGHTA and CDR2 FQGTGA. CDR3 nucleotides: TGTGCCAGCAGCAACACGGACAGGGGGCTCAATGAGCAGTTCTTC. The encoded protein is CASSNTDRGLNEQFF.

The J gene is TRBJ1-1, the V gene TRBV12-3 or TRBV12-4, with 10 bases fitting TRBD1. The V and J ends lost 3 bases and 6 bases, in that order; junction bases with no gene match: 4. CDR3 length: 14 amino acids. This CDR3 is CASSFLDRGAEAFF. The CDR3 DNA is TGTGCCAGCAGTTTCCTGGACAGGGGGGCTGAAGCTTTCTTT.

The chain uses TRBV20-1 and TRBJ2-1, with 9 bases lining up with TRBD2. J gave up 2 bases and V 1 base, and 6 bases lay outside the gene matches. Germline V CDR1 and CDR2: DFQATT, SNEGSKA (reference sequence). The CDR3 has 16 residues. This CDR3 reads CSARAERGATYNEQFF. The CDR3 bases are TGCAGTGCTAGAGCTGAGCGGGGGGCCACCTACAATGAGCAGTTCTTC.

This rearrangement joins TRBV5-1 to TRBJ2-2; 7 bases fit TRBD1. Germline CDR1 reads SGHRS; CDR2 reads YFSETQ. CDR3 size: 18 residues. After removal of 0 bases from V and 3 bases from J, the junction contained 11 bases not matched to a gene. CDR3 residues: CASSLVIEGQAYTGELFF. In DNA form, the CDR3 reads TGCGCCAGCAGCTTGGTAATCGAAGGACAGGCCTACACCGGGGAGCTGTTTTTT.

The rearrangement links TRBV4-3 to TRBJ2-1, with unresolved D. Germline lookup yields CDR1 LGHNA and CDR2 YSLEER. The V gene lost 0 bases and the J gene lost 6 bases, with 6 bases spanning the gap. The CDR3 loop spans 13 amino acids. CDR3 residues: CASSQDPINEQFF. CDR3 DNA sequence: TGCGCCAGCAGCCAAGATCCCATCAATGAGCAGTTCTTC.

The CDR3 spells CSATGSTNTEAFF. CDR3 bases: TGCAGTGCCACGGGCTCGACGAACACTGAAGCTTTCTTT. The chain combines TRBV20-1 with TRBJ1-1, with unresolved D. V dropped 6 bases and J dropped 1 base, with 12 bases sitting between them. This CDR3 comprises 13 residues. CDR1 and CDR2 from the germline V gene are DFQATT and SNEGSKA (reference sequence).

CDR3 DNA: TGTGCCAGCAGCCTTCGGACAGGGCCGAACACTGAAGCTTTCTTT. Its translation is CASSLRTGPNTEAFF. This rearrangement joins TRBV5-4 to TRBJ1-1; 8 positions agree with TRBD1. Trimming at V came to 4 bases and at J to 1 base, leaving 6 bases not matched to a gene. CDR1 is SGHNT and CDR2 is YYREEE in the germline V gene (reference sequence). The CDR3 runs to 15 residues.

V usage is TRBV20-1 and J usage is TRBJ1-1; no definite D call. Germline V gives CDR1 DFQATT, CDR2 SNEGSKA (reference sequence). This CDR3 spans 15 amino acids. V was trimmed by 1 base and J by 1 base, leaving 13 bases between them. Here the CDR3 reads CSARAGSLENTEAFF. The CDR3 bases are TGCAGTGCTAGAGCGGGCTCCCTAGAGAACACTGAAGCTTTCTTT.